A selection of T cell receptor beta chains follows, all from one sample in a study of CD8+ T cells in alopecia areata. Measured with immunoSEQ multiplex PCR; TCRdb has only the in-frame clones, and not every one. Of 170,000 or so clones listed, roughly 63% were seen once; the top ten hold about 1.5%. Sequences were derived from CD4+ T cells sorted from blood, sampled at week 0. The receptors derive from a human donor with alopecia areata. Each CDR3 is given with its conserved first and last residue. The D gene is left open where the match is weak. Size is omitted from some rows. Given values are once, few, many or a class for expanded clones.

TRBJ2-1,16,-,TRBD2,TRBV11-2,CASSLALAGPYNEQFF,TGTGCCAGCAGCTTAGCTCTAGCGGGGCCCTACAATGAGCAGTTCTTC
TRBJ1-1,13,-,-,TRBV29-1,CSVDTGPNTEAFF,TGCAGCGTTGACACAGGGCCGAACACTGAAGCTTTCTTT
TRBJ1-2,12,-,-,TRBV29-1,CSVMTVYYGYTF,TGCAGCGTGATGACAGTCTACTATGGCTACACCTTC
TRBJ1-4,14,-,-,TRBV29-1,CSVVKSGNREKLFF,TGCAGCGTTGTAAAGTCGGGGAATCGCGAAAAACTGTTTTTT
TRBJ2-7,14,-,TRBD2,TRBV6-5,CASSLAGNAYEQYF,TGTGCCAGCAGCTTAGCGGGGAATGCCTACGAGCAGTACTTC
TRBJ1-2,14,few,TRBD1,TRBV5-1,CASSPGTANYGYTF,TGCGCCAGCAGCCCCGGGACAGCGAACTATGGCTACACCTTC
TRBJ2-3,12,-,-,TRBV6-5,CASSSSLSTQYF,TGTGCCAGCAGTTCCTCCCTGTCGACGCAGTATTTT
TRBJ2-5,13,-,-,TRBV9,CASSGPRAETQYF,TGTGCCAGCAGCGGCCCCCGGGCAGAGACCCAGTACTTC
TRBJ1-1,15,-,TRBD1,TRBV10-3,CAISPSTGEYTEAFF,TGTGCCATCAGTCCCTCGACAGGGGAGTACACTGAAGCTTTCTTT
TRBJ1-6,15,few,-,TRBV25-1,CASSEPAGHNSPLHF,TGTGCCAGCAGTGAACCAGCGGGTCATAATTCACCCCTCCACTTT
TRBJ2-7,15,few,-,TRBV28,CASSLPLGNSYEQYF,TGTGCCAGCAGTCTCCCCCTAGGGAATTCCTACGAGCAGTACTTC
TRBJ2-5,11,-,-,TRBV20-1,CSNRVGETQYF,TGCAGCAACAGGGTAGGGGAGACCCAGTACTTC
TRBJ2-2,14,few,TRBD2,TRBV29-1,CSVERGGAVRELFF,TGCAGCGTTGAAAGGGGAGGGGCAGTCCGGGAGCTGTTTTTT
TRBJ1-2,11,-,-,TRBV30,CACQTDYGYTF,TGTGCCTGCCAGACGGACTATGGCTACACCTTC
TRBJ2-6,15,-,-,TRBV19,CASSMGRFEANVLTF,TGTGCCAGTAGTATGGGGCGCTTCGAGGCCAACGTCCTGACTTTC
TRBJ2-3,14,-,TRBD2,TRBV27,CASSPGLAGTAQYF,TGTGCCAGCAGTCCTGGACTAGCGGGGACAGCGCAGTATTTT
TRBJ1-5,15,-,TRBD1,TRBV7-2,CASSPRGRPNQPQHF,TGTGCCAGCAGCCCCAGGGGGCGACCCAATCAGCCCCAGCATTTT
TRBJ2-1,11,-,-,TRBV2,CASSDRDEQFF,TGTGCCAGCAGTGACCGGGACGAGCAGTTCTTC
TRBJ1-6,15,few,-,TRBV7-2,CASSLKGGTNSPLHF,TGTGCCAGCAGCTTAAAAGGCGGGACAAATTCACCCCTCCACTTT
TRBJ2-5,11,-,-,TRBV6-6,CASSTKLQQYF,TGTGCCAGCAGTACTAAACTACAGCAGTACTTC
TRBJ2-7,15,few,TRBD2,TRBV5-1,CASSNPSGSSYEQYF,TGCGCCAGCAGCAACCCTAGCGGTAGCTCCTACGAGCAGTACTTC
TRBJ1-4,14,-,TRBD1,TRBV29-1,CSAYLDRVGEKLFF,TGCAGCGCTTATTTGGACAGGGTAGGGGAAAAACTGTTTTTT
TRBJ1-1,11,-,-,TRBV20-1,CSARMNTEAFF,TGCAGTGCTAGGATGAACACTGAAGCTTTCTTT
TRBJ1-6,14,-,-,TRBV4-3,CASSQAGGNSPLHF,TGCGCCAGCAGCCAAGCGGGGGGCAATTCACCCCTCCACTTT
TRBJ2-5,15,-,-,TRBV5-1,CASSLASRKQETQYF,TGCGCCAGCAGCTTGGCCTCACGGAAACAAGAGACCCAGTACTTC
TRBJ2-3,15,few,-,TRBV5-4,CASSLRVTRTDTQYF,TGTGCCAGCAGCTTGCGGGTCACACGCACAGATACGCAGTATTTT
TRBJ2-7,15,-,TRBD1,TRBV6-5,CASSYSGQLAYEQYF,TGTGCCAGCAGTTACTCGGGACAGTTAGCCTACGAGCAGTACTTC
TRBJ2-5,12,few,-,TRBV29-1,CSVDPQQETQYF,TGCAGCGTTGATCCTCAGCAAGAGACCCAGTACTTC
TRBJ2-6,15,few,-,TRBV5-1,CASSGGETGANVLTF,TGCGCCAGCAGCGGAGGGGAGACTGGGGCCAACGTCCTGACTTTC
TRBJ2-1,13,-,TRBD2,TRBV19,CASSSGGYNEQFF,TGTGCCAGTAGCTCCGGGGGGTACAATGAGCAGTTCTTC
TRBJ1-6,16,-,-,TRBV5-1,CASSPYHSSYNSPLHF,TGCGCCAGCAGCCCCTACCACAGCTCCTATAATTCACCCCTCCACTTT
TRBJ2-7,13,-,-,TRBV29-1,CSAQTGRFYEQYF,TGCAGCGCTCAGACGGGGAGATTCTACGAGCAGTACTTC
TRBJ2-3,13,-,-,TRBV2,CASWDPKGTTQYF,TGTGCCAGTTGGGACCCCAAGGGGACTACGCAGTATTTT
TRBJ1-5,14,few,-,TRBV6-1,CASGSSGVYQPQHF,TGTGCCAGCGGAAGCAGTGGAGTATATCAGCCCCAGCATTTT
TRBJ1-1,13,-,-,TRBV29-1,CSVAVLIDTEAFF,TGCAGCGTTGCGGTTCTAATAGACACTGAAGCTTTCTTT
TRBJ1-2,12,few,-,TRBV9,CASSVSTAGYTF,TGTGCCAGCAGCGTATCCACGGCGGGCTACACCTTC
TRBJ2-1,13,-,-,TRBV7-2,CASSLVGDAEQFF,TGTGCCAGCAGCTTAGTGGGGGACGCTGAGCAGTTCTTC
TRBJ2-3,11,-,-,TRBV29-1,CSVRQADTQYF,TGCAGCGTTAGACAGGCAGATACGCAGTATTTT
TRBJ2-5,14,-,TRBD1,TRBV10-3,CAISLGQAQETQYF,TGTGCCATCAGCCTGGGACAGGCCCAAGAGACCCAGTACTTC
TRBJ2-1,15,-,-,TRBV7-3,CASSRGQIPYNEQFF,TGTGCCAGCAGCCGGGGGCAGATTCCCTACAATGAGCAGTTCTTC
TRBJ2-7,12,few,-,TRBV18,CASSPNSYEQYF,TGTGCCAGCTCACCGAATTCCTACGAGCAGTACTTC
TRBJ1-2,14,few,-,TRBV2,CASSGPGGSYGYTF,TGTGCCAGCAGTGGTCCGGGAGGCAGCTATGGCTACACCTTC
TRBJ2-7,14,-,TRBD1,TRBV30,CAWSQTGRIHEQYF,TGTGCCTGGAGCCAGACAGGGCGCATCCACGAGCAGTACTTC
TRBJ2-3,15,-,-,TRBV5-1,CASSLSSPIVDTQYF,TGCGCCAGCAGCTTGAGTAGCCCCATCGTGGATACGCAGTATTTT
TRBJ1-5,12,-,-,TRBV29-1,CSAQGSNQPQHF,TGCAGCGCGCAGGGTAGCAATCAGCCCCAGCATTTT
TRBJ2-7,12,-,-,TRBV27,CASRDFRYEQYF,TGTGCCAGCAGGGACTTCCGCTACGAGCAGTACTTC
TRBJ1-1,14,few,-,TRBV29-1,CSVGFREGDTEAFF,TGCAGCGTTGGGTTCCGGGAGGGTGACACTGAAGCTTTCTTT
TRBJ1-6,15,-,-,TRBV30,CAWSATGGIRSPLHF,TGTGCCTGGTCCGCTACAGGCGGAATTAGATCACCCCTCCACTTT
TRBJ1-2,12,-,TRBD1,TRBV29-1,CSVGRQGDGYTF,TGCAGCGTGGGAAGACAGGGGGATGGCTACACCTTC
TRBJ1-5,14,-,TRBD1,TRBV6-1,CASSEEFSRDSQHF,TGTGCCAGCAGTGAAGAATTCTCGCGGGACAGCCAGCATTTT
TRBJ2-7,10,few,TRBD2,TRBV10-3,CAIGEGIEYF,TGTGCCATCGGGGAGGGGATCGAGTACTTC
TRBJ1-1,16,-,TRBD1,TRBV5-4,CASSQGQGAGYTEAFF,TGTGCCAGCAGCCAGGGACAGGGGGCCGGATACACTGAAGCTTTCTTT
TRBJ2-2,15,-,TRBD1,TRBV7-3,CASSRDRWNTGELFF,TGTGCCAGCAGCAGGGACAGGTGGAACACCGGGGAGCTGTTTTTT
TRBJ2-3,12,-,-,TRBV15,CATSIYTDTQYF,TGTGCCACCAGCATTTACACAGATACGCAGTATTTT
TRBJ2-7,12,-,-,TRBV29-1,CSVKQTPYEQYF,TGCAGCGTTAAACAGACACCCTACGAGCAGTACTTC
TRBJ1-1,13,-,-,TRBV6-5,CASKRLENTEAFF,TGTGCCAGCAAACGGTTGGAGAACACTGAAGCTTTCTTT
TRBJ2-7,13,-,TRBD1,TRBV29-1,CSVEKGTGGQQYF,TGCAGCGTTGAAAAAGGGACAGGGGGGCAGCAGTACTTC
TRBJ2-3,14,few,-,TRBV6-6,CATQRPGEGDTQYF,TGTGCCACGCAGCGGCCAGGGGAGGGAGATACGCAGTATTTT
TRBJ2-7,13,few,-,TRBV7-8,CASSLPRKDEQYF,TGTGCCAGCAGCTTACCTAGAAAGGACGAGCAGTACTTC
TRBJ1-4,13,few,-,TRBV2,CASSESGSRKLFF,TGTGCCAGCAGTGAGTCAGGATCCCGAAAACTGTTTTTT